Shown below are 16 T cell receptor beta chains from a single sample sequenced in a study of blood T cell repertoires in COVID-19. Profiled with immunoSEQ multiplex PCR; TCRdb holds only in-frame clones, not every one. The table shows about 210,000 clones, with approximately 87% occurring only once. Sequenced material: peripheral blood. The receptors here all came from a man aged 55-75 years who had recovered from COVID-19.

V is TRBV21-1 and J is TRBJ2-1; no check of the table's D call, TRBD2, against the DNA was made. TRBV21-1 is labeled a pseudogene. The CDR3 runs to 16 residues. This CDR3 is CASSKVPSGVYNEQFF. CDR3 nucleotide sequence: TGTGCCAGCAGCAAAGTTCCTAGCGGGGTGTACAATGAGCAGTTCTTC.

The V and J genes are TRBV10-3 and TRBJ2-1; TRBD1 matches 7 bases. The CDR3 has 15 residues. V was clipped by 4 bases and J by 4 bases; unmatched bases: 7. The germline V gene has CDR1 ENHRY and CDR2 SYGVKD. The CDR3 nucleotides are TGTGCCATCAGTGGGGGGACAGCATCGTACAATGAGCAGTTCTTC. This gives the protein CAISGGTASYNEQFF.

This chain joins TRBV7-8 and TRBJ2-3, with 8 positions matching TRBD2. CDR3 length equals 16 residues. Trimming took 0 bases from V and 2 from J; bases not matched to a gene: 4. Germline-derived CDR1 and CDR2 are SGHVS and FQNEAQ. The CDR3 region is CASSLALAGNTDTQYF. CDR3 nucleotide sequence: TGTGCCAGCAGCTTAGCCTTAGCGGGGAACACAGATACGCAGTATTTT.

This chain joins TRBV6-5 and TRBJ1-4; D perhaps matches TRBD1 (6 bases). The CDR3 runs 13 residues. Deletions cut 6 bases from V and 8 bases from J, with 13 bases between. Germline V gene lookup returns CDR1 MNHEY and CDR2 SVGAGI. Here the CDR3 reads CASRLTGDEKLFF. CDR3 nucleotides: TGTGCCAGCAGGTTGACAGGTGACGAAAAACTGTTTTTT.

V and J are TRBV6-2 or TRBV6-3 and TRBJ1-2; 9 positions agree with TRBD1. CDR1 is MNHEY, CDR2 SVGEGT, per germline. J lost 7 bases, V lost 4 bases, and 4 bases had no gene match. The CDR3 spans 13 residues. CDR3 nucleotides: TGTGCCAGCAGTTGGGGACAGGGATTTGGCTACACCTTC. Protein: CASSWGQGFGYTF.

This rearrangement joins TRBV5-5 to TRBJ2-2; D remains ambiguous. Germline CDR1 reads SGHKS; CDR2 reads YYEKEE (reference sequence). The CDR3 totals 12 residues. Trimming removed 2 bases at V and 8 bases at J, with 7 bases between. The DNA of the CDR3 is TGTGCCAGCAGCTTTACCGAGGGGGAGCTGTTTTTT. This sequence encodes CASSFTEGELFF.

The J gene is TRBJ2-7, the V gene TRBV29-1, with D maybe TRBD1 (5 bases). The CDR3 length is 15 residues. Germline-derived CDR1 and CDR2 are SQVTM and ANQGSEA. The germline V and J ends were trimmed by 1 base and 4 bases, with 17 bases remaining between them. CDR3 nucleotides: TGCAGCGTTGAAGTAAGGCGACAGATGAGTTACGAGCAGTACTTC. Its translation is CSVEVRRQMSYEQYF.

This chain connects TRBV19 to TRBJ1-1; TRBD1 might be the D (5 bases). Germline V gives CDR1 LNHDA, CDR2 SQIVND (reference sequence). Trimming removed 3 bases from V and 5 bases from J, with 19 bases in between. The CDR3 is 16 amino acids. The CDR3 nucleotides are TGTGCCAGTAGTATGGGACTTGTGGGGCAAGGAACTGAAGCTTTCTTT. It translates to CASSMGLVGQGTEAFF.

In this sample, this clone turned up many times. The rearrangement links TRBV4-2 to TRBJ2-5, with 13 bases identical to TRBD2. The germline V gene has CDR1 LGHNA and CDR2 YNFKEQ. V was pared by 4 bases and J by 0 bases, with 2 bases of the junction left unmatched. The CDR3 runs to 16 residues. Here the CDR3 DNA reads TGTGCCAGCAGCCCGACTAGCGGGGGGTACCAAGAGACCCAGTACTTC. It is translated as CASSPTSGGYQETQYF.

The gene calls are TRBV11-3 and TRBJ2-1; 11 positions match TRBD2. J lost 6 bases, V lost 0 bases, and 7 bases had no gene match. This CDR3 region has 17 residues. Germline CDR1 SGHNT, CDR2 YENEEA. DNA for the CDR3: TGTGCCAGCAGCTTAGAGAGTACTAGCGGGAGAGGCAATGAGCAGTTCTTC. Its translation is CASSLESTSGRGNEQFF.

The CDR3: CAWSLGTGDQPQHF. In DNA form, the CDR3 reads TGTGCCTGGAGCCTTGGGACTGGAGATCAGCCCCAGCATTTT. This chain connects TRBV30 to TRBJ1-5; D is possibly TRBD1 (5 bases). V was shortened by 3 bases and J by 5 bases, with 14 bases between the two germline ends. Germline loops: CDR1 GTSNPN, CDR2 SVGIG (reference sequence). The CDR3 runs 14 residues.

The gene calls are TRBV5-4 and TRBJ2-5, with 7 bases that match TRBD2. V trimming: 0 bases; J trimming: 5 bases; junction bases outside the gene matches: 10. The CDR3 spans 16 residues. CDR1 and CDR2 (germline): SGHNT, YYREEE (reference sequence). CDR3 loop: CASSLAGGRAAETQYF. The CDR3 nucleotides are TGTGCCAGCAGCTTGGCCGGGGGGAGGGCCGCGGAGACCCAGTACTTC. Filled out from reference TRBV5-4 and TRBJ2-5, the complete variable domain reads ETGVTQSPTHLIKTRGQQVTLRCSSQSGHNTVSWYQQALGQGPQFIFQYYREEENGRGNFPPRFSGLQFPNYSSELNVNALELDDSALYLCASSLAGGRAAETQYFGPGTRLLVL.

The rearrangement links TRBV6-5 to TRBJ2-1, with a weak D call TRBD2 (5 bases). Per the germline V gene, CDR1 is MNHEY and CDR2 is SVGAGI. V lost 4 bases to trimming and J lost 7 bases, with 11 bases between them. The CDR3 consists of 13 residues. This CDR3 reads CASSLAERNEQFF. The CDR3 nucleotides are TGTGCCAGCAGTTTGGCCGAGCGGAATGAGCAGTTCTTC.

V and J are TRBV24-1 and TRBJ2-5; 11 bases align to TRBD2. V lost 6 bases, J lost 4 bases, and 21 bases stayed unmatched. The CDR3 sequence is 20 residues long. CDR1 is KGHDR, CDR2 SFDVKD, per germline. In nucleotides, the CDR3 is TGTGCCACCAGTACCCCCTTTACTAGCGGGAGATCCGCCCTTCGAGAGACCCAGTACTTC. Translation: CATSTPFTSGRSALRETQYF.

This chain uses TRBV25-1 with TRBJ2-1, with a weak D call TRBD1 (5 bases). Trimming took 3 bases from V and 3 from J, leaving 15 bases between them. The CDR3 totals 16 residues. Germline CDR1 is MGHDK and CDR2 is SYGVNS. DNA for the CDR3: TGTGCCAGCAGTGAGGGGCAGCGTTCCCACTACAATGAGCAGTTCTTC. As protein: CASSEGQRSHYNEQFF.

This clone has a handful of counts. The chain uses TRBV11-2 and TRBJ1-4; 8 bases line up with TRBD1. This CDR3 is 14 amino acids long. From germline, CDR1 is SGHAT and CDR2 FQNNGV. V was clipped by 5 bases and J by 8 bases; unmatched bases: 7. Written as DNA, the CDR3 is TGTGCCAGCAGCCCGACAGGGGTTAAGGAAAAACTGTTTTTT. The encoded protein is CASSPTGVKEKLFF.